A few counts support the clone carrying this TCR beta chain. Its specificity is unknown. The data belong to a study of T-cell memory formation after mild COVID-19. General study points: Most CD4+ clones that shrank were in CM and EM, while CD8+ ones turned up in EMRA.

MiXCR, run by TCRdb on the 5' RACE reads, gives a single entry per CDR3 protein. The data contain 300,000 to 350,000 distinct CDR3 sequences, roughly an eighth of them singletons. The receptor comes from a man aged 18 to 29 who had mild COVID-19 (a few samples of this study predate the infection). Cell type and time point are not known. Sequencing used PBMCs or a T cell subset sorted from them (not recorded which).

The CDR3 spells CSARVSGTEAFF. In nucleotides, the CDR3 is TGCAGCGCAAGGGTAAGCGGCACTGAAGCTTTCTTT. This rearrangement joins TRBV29-1 to TRBJ1-1; D is unclear. This CDR3 comprises 12 residues. V lost 7 bases and J 4 bases, leaving 13 bases between the germline ends. Looked up from germline, CDR1 is SQVTM and CDR2 is ANQGSEA. Full variable domain (remainder filled in from reference TRBV29-1 and TRBJ1-1): SAVISQKPSRDICQRGTSLTIQCQVDSQVTMMFWYRQQPGQSLTLIATANQGSEATYESGFVIDKFPISRPNLTFSTLTVSNMSPEDSSIYLCSARVSGTEAFFGQGTRLTVV.